This entry lists 30 T cell receptor beta chains sequenced from one sample in a study of shared clonotypes between healthy human individuals (dated by TCRdb to the early 2020s). Receptor libraries were prepared by the immunoSEQ multiplex PCR assay. TCRdb's version of the immuneACCESS table is confined to in-frame rearrangements and falls short of the full clone set. An unresolved V gene accounts for under half of the shortfall where checked; the remainder is of unknown origin. For this sample there are 180,000 or so clones; about 93% appear just once. The biggest ten clones account for approximately 0.07% of the sample. Source material: naive CD4+ T cells sorted from blood. The sample's cell subset or site label, in plain terms: CD45RA+ positively selected. The source is a woman in her 30s in good health.

The chain combines TRBV20-1 with TRBJ1-2; D is undetermined. The CDR3 covers 11 residues. Germline V lookup: CDR1 DFQATT, CDR2 SNEGSKA (reference sequence). V dropped 7 bases and J dropped 7 bases, with 13 bases sitting between them. CDR3 sequence reads: CSVGRAGGYTF. The CDR3 nucleotides are TGCAGTGTTGGGCGGGCCGGTGGCTACACCTTC.

This CDR3 is CASSQTSNTIYF. The CDR3 DNA is TGTGCCAGCAGCCAGACTTCAAACACCATATATTTT. The rearrangement links TRBV6-6 to TRBJ1-3; D is unresolved. The CDR3 sequence is 12 residues long. Germline CDR1 and CDR2: MNHNY and SVGAGI (reference sequence). V lost 6 bases to trimming and J lost 6 bases, with 9 bases between them.

This clone was seen only a few times. The rearrangement joins TRBV19 to TRBJ1-1; D not certain. This CDR3 comprises 13 residues. Trimming left V 6 bases short and J 1 base short, with 9 bases between. Germline V gene data show CDR1 as LNHDA and CDR2 as SQIVND (reference sequence). This CDR3 is CASRLKRNTEAFF. CDR3 nucleotide sequence: TGTGCCAGTAGGCTGAAGCGGAACACTGAAGCTTTCTTT.

This chain connects TRBV2 to TRBJ2-3; D gene ambiguous. V dropped 6 bases and J dropped 2 bases, with 15 bases sitting between them. This CDR3 region has 15 residues. Germline assignment: CDR1 SNHLY and CDR2 FYNNEI. The CDR3 DNA follows: TGTGCCAGCAGCGTCCGGCCGGGTGACACAGATACGCAGTATTTT. Residues: CASSVRPGDTDTQYF.

This chain connects TRBV18 to TRBJ1-5; D is unclear. The CDR3 has 16 amino acids. V lost 4 bases and J 0 bases, leaving 13 bases between the germline ends. Looked up from germline, CDR1 is KGHSH and CDR2 is LQKENI. DNA for the CDR3: TGTGCCAGCTCACTTTTTCAGGCGTTTAGCAATCAGCCCCAGCATTTT. It yields the protein CASSLFQAFSNQPQHF.

This chain links TRBV19 with TRBJ2-1; 8 bases fit TRBD2. J lost 10 bases, V lost 5 bases, and 7 bases had no gene match. Per the germline V gene, CDR1 is LNHDA and CDR2 is SQIVND (reference sequence). CDR3 length: 13 amino acids. The CDR3 reads CASSAVGRGEQFF. CDR3 DNA: TGTGCCAGTAGTGCAGTCGGGAGGGGAGAGCAGTTCTTC.

The chain carries TRBV5-1 and TRBJ2-6, with D maybe TRBD1 (5 bases). Germline CDR1 SGHRS, CDR2 YFSETQ. Between the trimmed V and J ends, which lost 4 bases and 0 bases, there was a span of 20 bases. The CDR3 is 19 amino acids. The CDR3 DNA reads as TGCGCCAGCAGCCGAGGTTCTTTCGTCGACAGCTCTGGGGCCAACGTCCTGACTTTC. It is translated as CASSRGSFVDSSGANVLTF.

This chain links TRBV28 with TRBJ1-1; no definite D call. V was pared by 5 bases and J by 4 bases, with 17 bases between. CDR1 and CDR2 from the germline V gene are MDHEN and SYDVKM. The CDR3 length is 15 residues. CDR3 DNA: TGTGCCAGCAGTAAAAATCTCGGCGGTTTCACTGAAGCTTTCTTT. Encoded protein: CASSKNLGGFTEAFF.

The chain recombines TRBV2 with TRBJ2-7; D ambiguous. The CDR3 spans 13 residues. Germline CDR1 is SNHLY and CDR2 is FYNNEI. Trimming took 4 bases from V and 3 from J, leaving 10 bases between them. The CDR3 loop is CASSVVVGYEQYF. Written as DNA, the CDR3 is TGTGCCAGCAGTGTTGTGGTGGGCTACGAGCAGTACTTC.

The rearrangement links TRBV4-1 to TRBJ1-1, with TRBD1 matching 11 bases. V shed 0 bases and J 8 bases; nucleotides not matched to a gene: 8. Germline CDR1 MGHRA, CDR2 YSYEKL. The CDR3 is made up of 16 amino acids. CDR3 DNA: TGCGCCAGCAGCCAAGATTTGGACAGGGGGCGGATAGAAGCTTTCTTT. Its protein is CASSQDLDRGRIEAFF.

The chain carries TRBV28 and TRBJ1-5; 7 bases match TRBD1. Trimming removed 6 bases from V and 3 bases from J; junction bases left unmatched: 14. The CDR3 spans 17 residues. Germline CDR1 and CDR2: MDHEN and SYDVKM. This CDR3 is CASSPNRDSRFNQPQHF. CDR3 in DNA: TGTGCCAGCAGCCCAAATCGGGACAGCAGATTCAATCAGCCCCAGCATTTT.

The chain combines TRBV28 with TRBJ1-2, with D uncertain. Germline V gives CDR1 MDHEN, CDR2 SYDVKM. The CDR3 spans 12 residues. With 2 bases removed from V and 4 bases from J, the gap between germline ends came to 5 bases. Here the CDR3 reads CASSLKSYGYTF. The CDR3, as DNA: TGTGCCAGCAGTTTAAAGAGCTATGGCTACACCTTC.

The rearrangement links TRBV5-1 to TRBJ1-2; D call uncertain. Per the germline V gene, CDR1 is SGHRS and CDR2 is YFSETQ. V lost 4 bases and J lost 5, with 6 bases in between. The CDR3 totals 11 residues. In DNA form, the CDR3 reads TGCGCCAGCAGCGGACCGTATGGCTACACCTTC. Its protein is CASSGPYGYTF.

This clone was recorded once. The chain combines TRBV28 with TRBJ1-4, with D tentatively TRBD1 (5 bases). This CDR3 has 14 amino acids. CDR1 and CDR2 from the germline V gene are MDHEN and SYDVKM. V dropped 3 bases and J dropped 7 bases, with 12 bases sitting between them. The CDR3 sequence: CASSFEGEGEKLFF. CDR3 DNA sequence: TGTGCCAGCAGTTTTGAAGGGGAGGGTGAAAAACTGTTTTTT.

This sequence joins TRBV4-2 and TRBJ2-3, with 7 bases matching TRBD2. Germline CDR1 LGHNA, CDR2 YNFKEQ. With V trimmed by 3 bases and J by 4 bases, 16 bases remained unmatched. This CDR3 contains 18 residues. CDR3: CASSQDRRAAGLPDTQYF. CDR3 DNA: TGTGCCAGCAGCCAGGATCGAAGGGCAGCGGGACTACCAGATACGCAGTATTTT.

This sequence joins TRBV6-1 and TRBJ1-2, with a weak D call TRBD1 (5 bases). The CDR3 has 11 residues. The V and J ends lost 9 bases and 3 bases respectively, with 8 bases between them. From germline, CDR1 is MNHNS and CDR2 SASEGT. The CDR3, as DNA: TGTGCCAGTGGGACTCACTATGGCTACACCTTC. It yields the protein CASGTHYGYTF.

This rearrangement joins TRBV20-1 to TRBJ1-4; no reliable D call. This CDR3 is 11 amino acids long. V lost 0 bases and J 13 bases, leaving 9 bases between the germline ends. CDR1 and CDR2 (germline): DFQATT, SNEGSKA (reference sequence). CDR3 DNA: TGCAGTGCTAGAGACCGTGCTACACTGTTTTTT. As protein: CSARDRATLFF.

This clone turned up a few times. The junction shows a germline mismatch at one end, possibly a read error. The J gene is TRBJ1-1, the V gene TRBV20-1; D might be TRBD1 (6 bases). Germline values: CDR1 DFQATT, CDR2 SNEGSKA (reference sequence). The length of the CDR3 is 10 residues. DNA for the CDR3: TGCAGTGCTAGAGTCGTCAGGGGCATCTTT. As protein: CSARVVRGIF.

V is TRBV4-1 and J is TRBJ2-7, with a possible D match to TRBD2 (6 bases). Germline CDR1 is MGHRA and CDR2 is YSYEKL. CDR3 size: 16 residues. Trimming shortened V by 1 base and J by 0 bases, and 13 bases separated the two germline ends. CDR3 nucleotides: TGCGCCAGCAGCCAAGGTGTAGCGGACCTCTCCTACGAGCAGTACTTC. It translates to CASSQGVADLSYEQYF.

This clone was observed once. The chain recombines TRBV19 with TRBJ1-1; tentatively, D is TRBD1 (5 bases). There are 15 residues in the CDR3. The germline V gene has CDR1 LNHDA and CDR2 SQIVND (reference sequence). V gave up 4 bases and J gave up 1 base, with 13 bases separating them. The CDR3 protein is CASSTHGTANTEAFF. The CDR3 nucleotides read TGTGCCAGTAGTACCCACGGGACGGCGAACACTGAAGCTTTCTTT.

CDR3: CASTQGGALYYGYTF. The DNA for the CDR3 is TGTGCCAGCACCCAAGGGGGCGCTCTTTATTATGGCTACACCTTC. The chain links TRBV28 to TRBJ1-2, with TRBD1 matching 7 bases. Germline V gene lookup returns CDR1 MDHEN and CDR2 SYDVKM. This CDR3 is built from 15 residues. The ends lost 7 bases at V and 5 bases at J; junction bases unmatched: 13.

This clone was recorded once. This chain links TRBV4-1 with TRBJ2-4; D ambiguous. In germline, CDR1 is MGHRA, CDR2 YSYEKL. The CDR3 runs to 13 residues. Trimming shortened V by 1 base and J by 3 bases, and 4 bases separated the two germline ends. This chain's CDR3 is CASSQGGKNIQYF. Written as DNA, the CDR3 is TGCGCCAGCAGCCAAGGAGGCAAAAACATTCAGTACTTC.

The chain joins TRBV10-2 to TRBJ2-5, with TRBD2 matching 13 bases. J gave up 4 bases and V 5 bases, and 1 base lay outside the gene matches. Germline CDR1 is WSHSY and CDR2 is SAAADI. CDR3 length: 14 amino acids. The CDR3: CASSRTSGRETQYF. Written as DNA, the CDR3 is TGCGCCAGCAGTCGGACTAGCGGGAGAGAGACCCAGTACTTC.

The V and J genes are TRBV28 and TRBJ1-2, with D hard to call. CDR1 and CDR2 (germline): MDHEN, SYDVKM. The CDR3 loop spans 13 amino acids. Trimming removed 6 bases at V and 8 bases at J, with 16 bases between. The CDR3 sequence: CASRLITAGGYTF. In DNA, the CDR3 is TGTGCCAGCAGACTTATAACAGCCGGGGGCTACACCTTC.

This clone has just a few counts. This chain links TRBV4-2 with TRBJ2-7; D not resolved. V lost 3 bases and J lost 5, with 11 bases in between. Per germline, CDR1 LGHNA and CDR2 YNFKEQ. CDR3 length equals 13 residues. CDR3 nucleotide sequence: TGTGCCAGCAGCCAGACTGCAAGGGACGAGCAGTACTTC. Protein product: CASSQTARDEQYF.

The V call is TRBV27, the J call TRBJ2-3; 7 nucleotides align to TRBD1. Germline CDR1 is MNHEY and CDR2 is SMNVEV (reference sequence). V trimming: 5 bases; J trimming: 1 base; junction bases outside the gene matches: 9. The CDR3 sequence is 16 residues long. CDR3 protein: CASSRQGQAGTDTQYF. In DNA form, the CDR3 reads TGTGCCAGCAGTCGACAGGGACAAGCTGGCACAGATACGCAGTATTTT.

Worth noting for this clone: The junction and the germline gene differ at one end; a read error may be behind it. The chain couples TRBV27 to TRBJ2-7; the D gene is possibly TRBD2 (5 bases). Germline assignment: CDR1 MNHEY and CDR2 SMNVEV (reference sequence). The CDR3 is 12 amino acids. CDR3 DNA: TGTGCCAGCAGTTTATCTGACGGACGGGCGGGCTTC. This gives the protein CASSLSDGRAGF.

The rearrangement joins TRBV10-1 to TRBJ2-3, with D possibly TRBD2 on 6 matching bases. V was shortened by 2 bases and J by 3 bases, with 12 bases between the two germline ends. Germline CDR1 is WNHNN and CDR2 is SYGVQD (reference sequence). The CDR3 has 15 residues. In nucleotides, the CDR3 is TGCGCCAGCAGTGAGGGGACTGCGGGGACAGATACGCAGTATTTT. It is translated as CASSEGTAGTDTQYF.

V is TRBV28 and J is TRBJ1-2; TRBD1 agrees at 7 bases. The CDR3 spans 13 residues. Trimming removed 6 bases from V and 6 bases from J; junction bases left unmatched: 7. Germline CDR1 MDHEN, CDR2 SYDVKM. CDR3 protein: CASRQEDRNGYTF. DNA of the CDR3: TGTGCCAGCAGGCAAGAGGACAGGAATGGCTACACCTTC.

The V call is TRBV6-5, the J call TRBJ1-2; TRBD1 agrees at 9 bases. The trim removed 6 bases at V and 8 bases at J, leaving 13 bases unmatched. CDR3 length equals 15 residues. Germline V lookup: CDR1 MNHEY, CDR2 SVGAGI. The CDR3 sequence: CASSHLTGGRGGYTF. In DNA form, the CDR3 reads TGTGCCAGCAGCCACCTCACAGGGGGCCGGGGCGGCTACACCTTC.